This T cell receptor beta chain originates from a study of blood T cell repertoires in COVID-19. Background on the study: Samples taken during acute and convalescent COVID-19 were collected in the United States, Italy and Spain. T cells, B-cell-depleted T cells, or PBMCs provided the cDNA or gDNA that served as material.

The germline CDR1 and CDR2 sequences are SGHTA and FQGTGA. The CDR3 spans 14 residues. V was clipped by 3 bases and J by 7 bases; unmatched bases: 2. Authors' data handling: Quantification of nucleated cells was approximated via reference gene primer amplification. Libraries were prepared by immunoSEQ multiplex PCR; TCRdb keeps only in-frame clonotypes and omits some of them. Clonal size and the V and J genes are those of that table, whereas D and trimming came from the DNA. The data hold about 160,000 clones, with 80% to 95% observed a single time. In Seattle, patients joined the study during active infection and were tracked longitudinally.

The material sequenced was peripheral blood. The clonotype was recovered from a woman aged 60-75 years with COVID-19, enrolled during active disease. The chain uses TRBV7-3 and TRBJ2-1; 11 bases are shared with TRBD2. CDR3 nucleotide sequence: TGTGCCAGCAGCTTTAGCGGGGGGGCTAATGAGCAGTTCTTC. Its protein product is CASSFSGGANEQFF.